Listed here is a single T cell receptor (beta chain). The CDR3 extends over 14 amino acids. V trimming: 7 bases; J trimming: 1 base; junction bases outside the gene matches: 7. CDR1 and CDR2 from the germline V gene are SGHRS and YFSETQ. Sequencing used immunoSEQ multiplex PCR; TCRdb keeps in-frame clones, though not all of them. The sample holds about 180,000 clones, roughly 87% seen once. This specimen belongs to a study of blood T cell repertoires in COVID-19. Study-wide context: Samples came from the United States, Italy and Spain, spanning acute and convalescent COVID-19.

Sequencing was carried out using peripheral blood. V gene TRBV5-1 combines with J gene TRBJ2-5, with 7 bases that match TRBD1. The sequence was obtained from a woman between 70 and 85 years old with COVID-19, enrolled during active disease. The CDR3 loop is CASGPGQIQETQYF. As DNA, the CDR3 is TGCGCCAGCGGCCCGGGACAGATCCAAGAGACCCAGTACTTC.